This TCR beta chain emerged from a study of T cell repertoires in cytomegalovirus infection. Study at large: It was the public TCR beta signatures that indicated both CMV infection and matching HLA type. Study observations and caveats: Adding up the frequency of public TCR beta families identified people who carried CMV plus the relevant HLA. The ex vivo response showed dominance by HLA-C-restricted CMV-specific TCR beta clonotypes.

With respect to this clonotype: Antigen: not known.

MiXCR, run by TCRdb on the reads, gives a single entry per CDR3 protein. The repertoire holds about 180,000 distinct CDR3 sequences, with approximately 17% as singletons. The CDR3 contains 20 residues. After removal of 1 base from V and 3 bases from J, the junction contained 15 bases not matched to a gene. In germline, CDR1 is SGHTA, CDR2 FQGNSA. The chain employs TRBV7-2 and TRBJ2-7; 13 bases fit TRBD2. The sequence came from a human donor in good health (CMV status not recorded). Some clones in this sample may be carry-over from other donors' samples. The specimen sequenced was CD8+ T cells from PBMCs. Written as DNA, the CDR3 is TGTGCCAGCAGCTTAGGGGCGACTAGCGGGGGGTCCGCCTTACTCTACGAGCAGTACTTC. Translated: CASSLGATSGGSALLYEQYF.